Each of the 25 T cell receptor beta chains below was sequenced from the same sample in a study of cytomegalovirus exposure and HLA in healthy donors. Both 60 Vbeta primers and 13 Jbeta primers went into the PCR. TCRdb keeps only in-frame clones here, not all; method: immunoSEQ multiplex PCR. This sample yields about 160,000 clones, of which under 75% are seen a single time; 6% to 8.5% belongs to the top ten. Sequenced input: PBMCs. The receptor set was obtained from a woman aged 60 to 75 in good health and CMV-seropositive.

The V and J genes are TRBV27 and TRBJ2-1; no clear D gene. This CDR3 spans 14 amino acids. Trimming removed 3 bases from V and 0 bases from J, with 6 bases in between. The germline V gene has CDR1 MNHEY and CDR2 SMNVEV (reference sequence). CDR3 amino acids: CASSLPSSYNEQFF. For the CDR3, the DNA is TGTGCCAGCAGTTTGCCCAGCTCCTACAATGAGCAGTTCTTC.

V is TRBV18 and J is TRBJ2-7; 10 bases agree with TRBD2. The CDR3 is 16 residues long. Germline V gene lookup returns CDR1 KGHSH and CDR2 LQKENI. V was pared by 3 bases and J by 0 bases, with 5 bases of the junction left unmatched. The CDR3 DNA reads TGTGCCAGCTCACCCTTACTAGCGGGAAGCTCCTACGAGCAGTACTTC. Protein: CASSPLLAGSSYEQYF.

This clone was found a few times. The chain links TRBV5-4 to TRBJ1-5; TRBD1 aligns across 7 bases. The CDR3 runs 16 residues. The J segment lost 3 bases and the V segment lost 2 bases, leaving 8 bases of the junction unmatched. Germline-derived CDR1 and CDR2 are SGHNT and YYREEE (reference sequence). As DNA, the CDR3 is TGTGCCAGCAGCTTTGGAGCAGGGGGTCCCAATCAGCCCCAGCATTTT. It encodes CASSFGAGGPNQPQHF.

The V and J genes are TRBV7-2 and TRBJ2-4; D gene uncertain. Looked up from germline, CDR1 is SGHTA and CDR2 is FQGNSA. This CDR3 is built from 15 residues. V was pared by 0 bases and J by 6 bases, with 12 bases between. The CDR3 reads CASSLALQPGNIQYF. The CDR3 DNA reads TGTGCCAGCAGCTTAGCGCTACAGCCAGGAAACATTCAGTACTTC.

This clone was seen only a few times. The rearrangement links TRBV28 to TRBJ2-5; 7 bases are a match to TRBD2. V lost 6 bases and J lost 5; bases outside the gene matches: 12. This CDR3 contains 15 residues. CDR1 MDHEN and CDR2 SYDVKM come from the germline V gene. CDR3 nucleotide sequence: TGTGCCAGCAGCACCTCCGGGGGGACCCGGGAGACCCAGTACTTC. The encoded protein is CASSTSGGTRETQYF.

The V and J genes are TRBV7-9 and TRBJ2-7, with D possibly matching TRBD1 (6 bases). The CDR3 spans 14 residues. Germline CDR1 is SEHNR and CDR2 is FQNEAQ (reference sequence). Trimming took 5 bases from V and 1 from J, leaving 12 bases between them. The CDR3 reads CASSDTGSSYEQYF. The CDR3 DNA is TGTGCCAGCAGCGATACAGGGTCTTCCTACGAGCAGTACTTC.

The chain recombines TRBV19 with TRBJ1-4, with 7 bases identical to TRBD1. This CDR3 comprises 16 residues. J gave up 2 bases and V 4 bases, and 7 bases lay outside the gene matches. Germline CDR1 and CDR2: LNHDA and SQIVND (reference sequence). This chain's CDR3 is CASSNRQGPTNEKLFF. As DNA, the CDR3 is TGTGCCAGTAGTAACCGACAGGGCCCCACTAATGAAAAACTGTTTTTT.

In this sample, this clone turned up once. This sequence joins TRBV7-6 and TRBJ1-6; TRBD1 is a possible D gene (6 bases). The CDR3 has 16 amino acids. V lost 5 bases and J 6 bases, leaving 17 bases between the germline ends. Germline V lookup: CDR1 SGHVS, CDR2 FNYEAQ. Here the CDR3 DNA reads TGTGCCAGCAGCCCCAGTTGGACAGAGAGTAATTCACCCCTCCACTTT. It is translated as CASSPSWTESNSPLHF.

The chain is built from TRBV28 and TRBJ1-1, with 7 positions matching TRBD1. The germline CDR1 and CDR2 sequences are MDHEN and SYDVKM. V lost 6 bases to trimming and J lost 13 bases; unmatched junction nucleotides: 5. The CDR3 sequence is 10 residues long. In DNA, the CDR3 is TGTGCCAGCAGGCAAGGGGACAGTTTCTTT. Translated: CASRQGDSFF.

This clone was counted between two and nine times. This chain links TRBV5-6 with TRBJ1-4; 7 bases map to TRBD1. This CDR3 is 16 amino acids long. Trimming cost V 1 base and J 4 bases; bases outside gene matches: 7. Per the germline V gene, CDR1 is SGHDT and CDR2 is YYEEEE. CDR3 bases: TGTGCCAGCAGCTTGCGGGGCACAGGGGTTAATGAAAAACTGTTTTTT. Translation: CASSLRGTGVNEKLFF.

This clone was recorded a few times. The rearrangement uses TRBV7-9 and TRBJ2-7; D may be TRBD2 (6 bases). This CDR3 has 15 amino acids. Germline-derived CDR1 and CDR2 are SEHNR and FQNEAQ (reference sequence). Between the trimmed V and J ends, which lost 3 bases and 0 bases, there was a span of 12 bases. The CDR3 spells CASSFLTSRSYEQYF. CDR3 sequence (DNA): TGTGCCAGCAGCTTCCTAACTAGCCGCTCCTACGAGCAGTACTTC.

The chain recombines TRBV28 with TRBJ1-2, with D perhaps TRBD1 (5 bases). This CDR3 spans 15 amino acids. CDR1 and CDR2 (germline): MDHEN, SYDVKM. The V end lost 6 bases, the J end lost 2 bases, and 16 bases lay between the germline ends. The CDR3 DNA reads TGTGCCAGCAGCCTATTAGGGGTTCCCAACTATGGCTACACCTTC. Translating it yields CASSLLGVPNYGYTF.

The rearrangement links TRBV11-3 to TRBJ2-5; possible D gene TRBD2, 5 bases. Looked up from germline, CDR1 is SGHNT and CDR2 is YENEEA. This CDR3 has 14 amino acids. Deletions cut 1 base from V and 3 bases from J, with 9 bases between. DNA for the CDR3: TGTGCCAGCAGCTTAGGGCGGGTGGAAGAGACCCAGTACTTC. Translating it yields CASSLGRVEETQYF.

Comment on this clone: Other DNA sequences of this sample code for an identical CDR3. The J gene is TRBJ2-7, the V gene TRBV6-5; maybe TRBD1 (5 bases). From germline, CDR1 is MNHEY and CDR2 SVGAGI. The germline V and J ends were trimmed by 5 bases and 0 bases, with 8 bases remaining between them. The CDR3 totals 13 residues. The CDR3 is CASSPGSSYEQYF. The CDR3 nucleotides are TGTGCCAGCAGTCCAGGGTCCTCCTACGAGCAGTACTTC.

CDR3 bases: TGTGCCAGCAGTTTAGGGCCAGATACGCAGTATTTT. Protein product: CASSLGPDTQYF. The V and J genes are TRBV28 and TRBJ2-3; D is unresolved. The V and J ends lost 2 bases and 4 bases respectively, with 4 bases between them. Germline V CDR1 and CDR2: MDHEN, SYDVKM. This CDR3 region has 12 residues.

This clone has a handful of counts. This chain uses TRBV29-1 with TRBJ2-1; 13 nucleotides align to TRBD2. After removal of 3 bases from V and 10 bases from J, the junction contained 15 bases not matched to a gene. Germline values: CDR1 SQVTM, CDR2 ANQGSEA. The CDR3 covers 17 residues. As DNA, the CDR3 is TGCAGCGTTGATCTGGATACTAGCGGGAGGGGTTGGGGCGAGCAGTTCTTC. Translation gives CSVDLDTSGRGWGEQFF.

This clone was counted a single time. The V and J genes are TRBV27 and TRBJ1-1; 8 bases match TRBD1. CDR3 length: 15 amino acids. CDR1 is MNHEY and CDR2 is SMNVEV in the germline V gene (reference sequence). The ends lost 6 bases at V and 1 base at J; junction bases unmatched: 7. The DNA for the CDR3 is TGTGCCAGCAGCCCAGGGGGACAGGAGAACACTGAAGCTTTCTTT. Translated, it gives CASSPGGQENTEAFF.

In its sample, this clone was seen many times. The DNA of the CDR3 is TGCGCCAGCAGCTTGGTCGGCACAGATACGCAGTATTTT. Translated: CASSLVGTDTQYF. V is TRBV5-1 and J is TRBJ2-3; D remains unclear. The CDR3 runs to 13 residues. V lost 0 bases and J 1 base, leaving 3 bases between the germline ends. Germline assignment: CDR1 SGHRS and CDR2 YFSETQ.

This chain joins TRBV7-9 and TRBJ2-7; D is possibly TRBD2 (6 bases). The CDR3 runs 15 residues. Trimming stripped 5 bases from V and 7 bases from J, with 21 bases between. Germline V gene data show CDR1 as SEHNR and CDR2 as FQNEAQ (reference sequence). The CDR3 DNA sequence: TGTGCCAGCAGCCTGGGAGGTACCATTTGGCAAGAGCAGTACTTC. Translation: CASSLGGTIWQEQYF.

V and J are TRBV5-1 and TRBJ1-6, with D tentatively TRBD1 (6 bases). Trimming left V 6 bases short and J 6 bases short, with 13 bases between. CDR1 and CDR2 from the germline V gene are SGHRS and YFSETQ. CDR3 length: 14 amino acids. The CDR3 is CASTPDSFNSPLHF. The CDR3 region has the DNA TGCGCCAGCACCCCGGACAGCTTTAATTCACCCCTCCACTTT.

The V and J genes are TRBV9 and TRBJ2-7, with 12 bases that match TRBD2. Trimming removed 4 bases from V and 2 bases from J; junction bases left unmatched: 4. The CDR3 consists of 15 residues. Per germline, CDR1 SGDLS and CDR2 YYNGEE. The CDR3 sequence: CASSPRTSGTYEQYF. As DNA, the CDR3 is TGTGCCAGCAGCCCTCGGACTAGCGGGACCTACGAGCAGTACTTC. Looking up the rest from reference TRBV9 and TRBJ2-7 gives the full variable domain: DSGVTQTPKHLITATGQRVTLRCSPRSGDLSVYWYQQSLDQGLQFLIQYYNGEERAKGNILERFSAQQFPDLHSELNLSSLELGDSALYFCASSPRTSGTYEQYFGPGTRLTVT.

This clone was detected a few times. V is TRBV27 and J is TRBJ1-5, with D perhaps TRBD1 (5 bases). Germline values: CDR1 MNHEY, CDR2 SMNVEV (reference sequence). The CDR3 is 17 amino acids. V lost 6 bases and J 0 bases, leaving 18 bases between the germline ends. CDR3 DNA: TGTGCCAGCAGCCCCCTGCGGGGGGATTATAGCAATCAGCCCCAGCATTTT. This gives the protein CASSPLRGDYSNQPQHF.

V and J are TRBV7-2 and TRBJ2-7; 8 bases are a match to TRBD1. V lost 0 bases and J lost 4; bases outside the gene matches: 2. The V gene's germline CDR1 is SGHTA and CDR2 FQGNSA. CDR3 length equals 14 residues. As DNA, the CDR3 is TGTGCCAGCAGCTTAGCGAGGGACAGGTACGAGCAGTACTTC. Translated, it gives CASSLARDRYEQYF.

This clone was found once. The rearrangement joins TRBV6-5 to TRBJ2-1; weak D call: TRBD1 (5 bases). Germline V gene lookup returns CDR1 MNHEY and CDR2 SVGAGI. With 2 bases removed from V and 5 bases from J, the gap between germline ends came to 13 bases. The CDR3 extends over 15 amino acids. The chain's CDR3 is CASSYNPAGNNEQFF. The CDR3 nucleotides read TGTGCCAGCAGTTACAACCCAGCAGGGAACAATGAGCAGTTCTTC.

The rearrangement uses TRBV4-3 and TRBJ1-4, with a possible D match to TRBD1 (5 bases). Trimming removed 1 base at V and 8 bases at J, with 14 bases between. This CDR3 is built from 15 residues. Germline V lookup: CDR1 LGHNA, CDR2 YSLEER. The chain's CDR3 is CASSQGGSREEKLFF. The CDR3 DNA sequence: TGCGCCAGCAGCCAAGGGGGCTCTAGAGAGGAAAAACTGTTTTTT.